The present T cell receptor beta chain was sequenced within a study of blood T cells in healthy people across ages. The CDR3 is 11 residues long. Trimming shortened V by 4 bases and J by 4 bases, and 7 bases separated the two germline ends. Germline V gene sequence: CDR1 SQVTM, CDR2 ANQGSEA. Together with a sample-barcoded 5' primer, a J-beta primer mix was included in a second PCR lasting about 6 to 12 cycles. TCRdb re-called the 5' RACE reads through MiXCR, storing one row per CDR3 protein. Among about 830,000 distinct CDR3 sequences, approximately 65% were seen once, and the ten largest hold about a quarter.

Sequencing was carried out using blood. The chain employs TRBV29-1 and TRBJ1-2; no clear D. The sequence was obtained from a man in his thirties or forties in good health. CDR3 protein: CSVGFSYGYTF. The DNA for the CDR3 is TGCAGCGTTGGATTTTCCTATGGCTACACCTTC.